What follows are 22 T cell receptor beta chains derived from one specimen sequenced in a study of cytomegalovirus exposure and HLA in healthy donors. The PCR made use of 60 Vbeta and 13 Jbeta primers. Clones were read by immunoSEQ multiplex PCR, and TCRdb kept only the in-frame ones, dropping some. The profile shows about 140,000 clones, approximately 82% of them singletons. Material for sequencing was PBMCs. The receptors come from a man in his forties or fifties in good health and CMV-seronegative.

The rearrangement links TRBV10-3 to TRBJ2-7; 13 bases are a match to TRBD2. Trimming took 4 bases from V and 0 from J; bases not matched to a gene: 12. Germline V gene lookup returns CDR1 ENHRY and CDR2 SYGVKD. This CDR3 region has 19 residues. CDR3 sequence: CAISGLFGLAGASSYEQYF. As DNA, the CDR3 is TGTGCCATCAGTGGGCTGTTCGGACTAGCGGGAGCTTCCTCCTACGAGCAGTACTTC.

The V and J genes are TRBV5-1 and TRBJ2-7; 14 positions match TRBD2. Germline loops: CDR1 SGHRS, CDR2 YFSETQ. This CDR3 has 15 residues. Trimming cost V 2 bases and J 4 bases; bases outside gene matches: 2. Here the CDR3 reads CASSFGTSGSYEQYF. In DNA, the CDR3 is TGCGCCAGCAGCTTCGGGACTAGCGGGAGTTACGAGCAGTACTTC.

In nucleotides, the CDR3 is TGTGCCAGCAGCTCGGGACAGGGGCCCACTGGAAACACCATATATTTT. Translation gives CASSSGQGPTGNTIYF. The rearrangement joins TRBV11-2 to TRBJ1-3; the match to TRBD1 covers 10 bases. The germline V gene encodes CDR1 SGHAT and CDR2 FQNNGV. Trimming removed 4 bases from V and 2 bases from J; junction bases left unmatched: 5. The CDR3 runs to 16 residues. The variable domain in full, with the rest retrieved from reference TRBV11-2 and TRBJ1-3, is EAGVAQSPRYKIIEKRQSVAFWCNPISGHATLYWYQQILGQGPKLLIQFQNNGVVDDSQLPKDRFSAERLKGVDSTLKIQPAKLEDSAVYLCASSSGQGPTGNTIYFGEGSWLTVV.

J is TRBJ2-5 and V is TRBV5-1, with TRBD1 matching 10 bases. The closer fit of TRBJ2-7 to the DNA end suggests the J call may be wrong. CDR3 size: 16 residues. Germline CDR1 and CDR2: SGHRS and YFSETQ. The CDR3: CASRGPGTGAPGEQYF. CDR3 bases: TGCGCCAGCAGAGGGCCGGGGACAGGGGCCCCTGGCGAGCAGTACTTC.

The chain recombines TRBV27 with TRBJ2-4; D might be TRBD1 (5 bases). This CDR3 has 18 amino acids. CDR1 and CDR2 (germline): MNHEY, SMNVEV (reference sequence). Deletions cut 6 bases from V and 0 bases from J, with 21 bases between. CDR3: CASSPIGAESLAKNIQYF. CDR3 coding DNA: TGTGCCAGCAGCCCCATTGGGGCAGAGTCTTTAGCCAAAAACATTCAGTACTTC.

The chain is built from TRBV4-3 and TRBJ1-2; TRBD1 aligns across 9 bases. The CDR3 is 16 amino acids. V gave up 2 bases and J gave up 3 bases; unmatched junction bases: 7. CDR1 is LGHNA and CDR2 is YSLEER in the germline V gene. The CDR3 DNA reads TGCGCCAGCAGCCAATCTTACAGGGGGCTGGACTATGGCTACACCTTC. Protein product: CASSQSYRGLDYGYTF.

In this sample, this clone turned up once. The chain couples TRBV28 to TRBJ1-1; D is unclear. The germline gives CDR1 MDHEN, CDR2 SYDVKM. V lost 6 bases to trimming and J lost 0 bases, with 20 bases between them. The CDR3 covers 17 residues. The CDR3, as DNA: TGTGCCAGCAGACTCCCCGGGAAGGAGGGCGTGAACACTGAAGCTTTCTTT. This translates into CASRLPGKEGVNTEAFF.

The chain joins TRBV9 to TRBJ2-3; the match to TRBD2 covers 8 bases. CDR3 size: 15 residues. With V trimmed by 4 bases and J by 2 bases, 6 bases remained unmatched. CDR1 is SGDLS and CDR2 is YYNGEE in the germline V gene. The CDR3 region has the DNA TGTGCCAGCAGCACCGGGGGGGGCCCCACAGATACGCAGTATTTT. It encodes CASSTGGGPTDTQYF.

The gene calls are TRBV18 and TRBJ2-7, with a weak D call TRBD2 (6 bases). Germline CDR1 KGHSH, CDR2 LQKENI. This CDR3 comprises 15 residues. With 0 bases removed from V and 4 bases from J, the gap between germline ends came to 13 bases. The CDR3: CASSPPREGRYEQYF. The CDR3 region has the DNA TGTGCCAGCTCACCACCGCGAGAGGGGAGGTACGAGCAGTACTTC.

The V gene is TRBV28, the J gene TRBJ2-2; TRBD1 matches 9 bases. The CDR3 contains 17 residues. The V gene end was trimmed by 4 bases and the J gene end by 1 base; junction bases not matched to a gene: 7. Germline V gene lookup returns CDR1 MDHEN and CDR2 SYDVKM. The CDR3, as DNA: TGTGCCAGCAGTTCCCGACAGGGGGGAAGGAACACCGGGGAGCTGTTTTTT. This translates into CASSSRQGGRNTGELFF.

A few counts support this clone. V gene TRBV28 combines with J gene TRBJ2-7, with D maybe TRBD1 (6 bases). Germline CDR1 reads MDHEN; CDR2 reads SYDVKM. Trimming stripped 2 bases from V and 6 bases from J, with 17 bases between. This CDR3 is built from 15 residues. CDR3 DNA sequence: TGTGCCAGCAGTTTAAGGGCAGGGGAGTTTGGCGAGCAGTACTTC. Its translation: CASSLRAGEFGEQYF.

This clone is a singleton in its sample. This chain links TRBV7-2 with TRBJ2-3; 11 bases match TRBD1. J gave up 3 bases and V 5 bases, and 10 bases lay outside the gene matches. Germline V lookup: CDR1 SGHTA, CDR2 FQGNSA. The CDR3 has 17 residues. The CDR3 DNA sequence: TGTGCCAGCAGCCCCTACGGCGGGACAGGGGGTACAGATACGCAGTATTTT. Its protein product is CASSPYGGTGGTDTQYF.

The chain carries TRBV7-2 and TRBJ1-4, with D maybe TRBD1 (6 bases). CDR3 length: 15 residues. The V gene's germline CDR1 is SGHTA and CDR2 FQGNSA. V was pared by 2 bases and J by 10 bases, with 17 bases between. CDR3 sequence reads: CASSLLGGSVLKLFF. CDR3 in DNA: TGTGCCAGCAGCTTATTAGGGGGTTCTGTCTTAAAACTGTTTTTT.

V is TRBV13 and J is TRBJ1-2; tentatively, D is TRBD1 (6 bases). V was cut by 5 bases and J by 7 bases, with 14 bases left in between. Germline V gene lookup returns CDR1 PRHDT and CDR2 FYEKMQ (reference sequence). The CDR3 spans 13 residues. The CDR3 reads CASSPKGVAGYTF. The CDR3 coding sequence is TGTGCCAGCAGCCCAAAGGGGGTTGCTGGCTACACCTTC.

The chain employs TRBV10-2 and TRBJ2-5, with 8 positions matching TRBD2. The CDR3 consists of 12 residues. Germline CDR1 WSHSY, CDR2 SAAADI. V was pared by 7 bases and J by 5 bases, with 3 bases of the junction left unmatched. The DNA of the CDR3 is TGCGCCAGCACCAGCGGGGGTGAGACCCAGTACTTC. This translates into CASTSGGETQYF.

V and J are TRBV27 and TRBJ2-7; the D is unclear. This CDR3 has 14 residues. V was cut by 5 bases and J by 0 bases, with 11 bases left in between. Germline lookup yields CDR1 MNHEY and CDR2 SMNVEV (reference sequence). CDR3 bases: TGTGCCAGCAGTCGTGCAACCAGCTCCTACGAGCAGTACTTC. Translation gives CASSRATSSYEQYF.

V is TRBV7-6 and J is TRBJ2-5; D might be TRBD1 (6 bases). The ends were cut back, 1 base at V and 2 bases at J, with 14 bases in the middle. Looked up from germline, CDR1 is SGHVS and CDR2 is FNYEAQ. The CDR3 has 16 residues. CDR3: CASSLVVGGSQETQYF. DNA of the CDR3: TGTGCCAGCAGCTTAGTCGTTGGGGGCTCTCAAGAGACCCAGTACTTC.

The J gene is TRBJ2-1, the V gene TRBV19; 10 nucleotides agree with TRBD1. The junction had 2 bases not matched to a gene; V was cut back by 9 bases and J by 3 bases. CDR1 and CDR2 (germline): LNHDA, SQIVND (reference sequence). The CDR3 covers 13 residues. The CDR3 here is CASRDRGYNEQFF. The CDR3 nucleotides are TGTGCCAGCCGGGACAGGGGCTACAATGAGCAGTTCTTC.

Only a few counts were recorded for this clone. CDR3 amino acids: CASSRLGGGETQYF. CDR3 sequence (DNA): TGTGCCAGCAGCCGATTAGGTGGAGGAGAGACCCAGTACTTC. The genes are TRBV27 and TRBJ2-5, with a tentative D call TRBD2 (5 bases). V lost 6 bases, J lost 4 bases, and 15 bases lay in between. The CDR3 is 14 amino acids. Germline lookup yields CDR1 MNHEY and CDR2 SMNVEV (reference sequence).

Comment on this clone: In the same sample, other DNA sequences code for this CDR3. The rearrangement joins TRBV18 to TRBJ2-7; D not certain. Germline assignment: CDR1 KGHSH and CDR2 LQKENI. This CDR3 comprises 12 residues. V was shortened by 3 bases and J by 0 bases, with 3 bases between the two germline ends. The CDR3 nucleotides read TGTGCCAGCTCACCTAGCTCCTACGAGCAGTACTTC. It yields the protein CASSPSSYEQYF.

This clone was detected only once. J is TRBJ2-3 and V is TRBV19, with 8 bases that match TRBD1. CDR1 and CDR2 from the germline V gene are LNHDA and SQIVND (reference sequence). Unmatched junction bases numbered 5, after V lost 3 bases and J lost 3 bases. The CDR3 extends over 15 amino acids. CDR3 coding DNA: TGTGCCAGTAGTATGACAGGGGTGGAGACAGATACGCAGTATTTT. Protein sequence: CASSMTGVETDTQYF. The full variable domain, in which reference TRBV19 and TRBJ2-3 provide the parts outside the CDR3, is DGGITQSPKYLFRKEGQNVTLSCEQNLNHDAMYWYRQDPGQGLRLIYYSQIVNDFQKGDIAEGYSVSREKKESFPLTVTSAQKNPTAFYLCASSMTGVETDTQYFGPGTRLTVL.

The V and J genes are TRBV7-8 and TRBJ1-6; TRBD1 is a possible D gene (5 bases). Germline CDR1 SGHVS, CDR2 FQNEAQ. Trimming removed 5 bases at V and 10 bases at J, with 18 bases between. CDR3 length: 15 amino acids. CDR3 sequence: CASSPRREAGSPLHF. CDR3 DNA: TGTGCCAGCAGCCCCCGCAGGGAGGCAGGCTCACCCCTCCACTTT.